This TCR beta chain was recorded in a study of cytomegalovirus exposure and HLA in healthy donors. Findings of the study overall: Because they were indistinguishable, some V segments, including TRBV6-2 and TRBV6-3, were excluded. Later analysis demonstrated an association between a missense DCLRE1C variant and TCR beta V- and J-gene trimming. As a later analysis showed, several of the most significant clusters appeared to be linked to common viral pathogens. Many donors carried some public TCRs, although rarity characterized most TCR sequences.

On this clone itself: Its antigen is currently unknown.

Use of 60 Vbeta and 13 Jbeta primers characterized the PCR. Clones were sequenced by immunoSEQ multiplex PCR, and TCRdb holds only the in-frame ones, with some missing. The sample shows 30,000 to 40,000 clones, 65% to 70% of them seen only once. Germline CDR1 reads LNHDA; CDR2 reads SQIVND (reference sequence). The J segment lost 5 bases and the V segment lost 8 bases, leaving 9 bases of the junction unmatched. The CDR3 is 16 residues long. This receptor was taken from a man aged 40-49 years in good health and CMV-seropositive. Specimen: PBMCs. This rearrangement joins TRBV19 to TRBJ2-3, with 14 positions matching TRBD2. For the CDR3, the DNA is TGTGCCAGTGCCACGGGACTAGCGGGGGCTGGAGATACGCAGTATTTT. It codes for CASATGLAGAGDTQYF. Full variable domain (outside the CDR3, taken from reference TRBV19 and TRBJ2-3): DGGITQSPKYLFRKEGQNVTLSCEQNLNHDAMYWYRQDPGQGLRLIYYSQIVNDFQKGDIAEGYSVSREKKESFPLTVTSAQKNPTAFYLCASATGLAGAGDTQYFGPGTRLTVL.